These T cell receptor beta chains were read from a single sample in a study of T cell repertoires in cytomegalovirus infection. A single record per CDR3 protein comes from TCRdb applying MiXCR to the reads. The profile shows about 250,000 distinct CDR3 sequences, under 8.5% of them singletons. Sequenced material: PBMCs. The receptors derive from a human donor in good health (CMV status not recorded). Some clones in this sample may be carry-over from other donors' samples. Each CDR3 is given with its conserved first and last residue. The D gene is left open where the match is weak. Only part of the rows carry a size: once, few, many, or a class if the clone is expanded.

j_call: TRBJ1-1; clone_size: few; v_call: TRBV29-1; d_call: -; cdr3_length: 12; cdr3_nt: TGCAGCGTTGAAGCGACACGCCGTGAAGCTTTCTTT; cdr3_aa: CSVEATRREAFF
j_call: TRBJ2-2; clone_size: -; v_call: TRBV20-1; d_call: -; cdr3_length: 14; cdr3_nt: TGCAGTGCCAACTCAGGGGCCCTCACCGGGGAGCTGTTTTTT; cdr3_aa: CSANSGALTGELFF
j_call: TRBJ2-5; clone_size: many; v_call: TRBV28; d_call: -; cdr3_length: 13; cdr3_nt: TGTGCCAGCAGTTTATATAGTAGAGAGACCCAGTACTTC; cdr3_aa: CASSLYSRETQYF
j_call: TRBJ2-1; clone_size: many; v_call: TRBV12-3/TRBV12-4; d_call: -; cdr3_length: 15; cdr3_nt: TGTGCCAGCACTAGACCCGGGGGCGCTTACAATGAGCAGTTCTTC; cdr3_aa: CASTRPGGAYNEQFF
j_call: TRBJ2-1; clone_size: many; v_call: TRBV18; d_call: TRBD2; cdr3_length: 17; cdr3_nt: TGTGCCAGCTCACCACGGGAGACTAGCGGGGGCCACAATGAGCAGTTCTTC; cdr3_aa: CASSPRETSGGHNEQFF
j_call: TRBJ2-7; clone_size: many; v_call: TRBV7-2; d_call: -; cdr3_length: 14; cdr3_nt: TGTGCCAGCAGCTTAGGAGTCAGCTCCTACGAGCAGTACTTC; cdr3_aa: CASSLGVSSYEQYF
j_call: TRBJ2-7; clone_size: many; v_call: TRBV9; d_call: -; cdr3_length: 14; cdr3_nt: TGTGCCAGCAGCGTAGGGGGGGCAGTCTACGAGCAGTACTTC; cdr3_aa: CASSVGGAVYEQYF
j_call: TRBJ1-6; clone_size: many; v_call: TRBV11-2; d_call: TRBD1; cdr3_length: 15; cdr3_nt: TGTGCCAGCAGCTCCGTGACAGGGCGATCTTCACCCCTCCACTTT; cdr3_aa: CASSSVTGRSSPLHF
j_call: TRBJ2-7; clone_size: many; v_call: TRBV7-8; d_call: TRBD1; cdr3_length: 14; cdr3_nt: TGTGCCAGCAGCATCCTTTCGGGACAGGGCGAGCAGTACTTC; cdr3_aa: CASSILSGQGEQYF
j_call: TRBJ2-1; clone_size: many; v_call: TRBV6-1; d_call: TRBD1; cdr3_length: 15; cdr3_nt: TGTGCCACCATCCTAAGGACAGGGCCCTACAATGAGCAGTTCTTC; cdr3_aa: CATILRTGPYNEQFF
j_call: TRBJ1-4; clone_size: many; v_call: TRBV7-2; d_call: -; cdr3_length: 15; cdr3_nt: TGTGCCAGCAGCCGCAGGCGGGAGTCGGATGAAAAACTGTTTTTT; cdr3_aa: CASSRRRESDEKLFF
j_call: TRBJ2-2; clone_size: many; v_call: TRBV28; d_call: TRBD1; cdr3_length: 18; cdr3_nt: TGTGCCAGCAGTTTCGATCCGGGACAGGGGTTTGACACCGGGGAGCTGTTTTTT; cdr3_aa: CASSFDPGQGFDTGELFF
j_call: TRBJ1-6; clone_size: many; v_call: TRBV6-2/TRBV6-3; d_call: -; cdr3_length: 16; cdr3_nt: TGTGCCAGCAGTACCTCTGAGAGCTCCTATAATTCACCCCTCCACTTT; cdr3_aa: CASSTSESSYNSPLHF
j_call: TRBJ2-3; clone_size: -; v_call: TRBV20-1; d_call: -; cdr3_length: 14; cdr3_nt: TGCAGTGCTAGGAGGTCGACGATCCCAGATACGCAGTATTTT; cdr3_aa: CSARRSTIPDTQYF
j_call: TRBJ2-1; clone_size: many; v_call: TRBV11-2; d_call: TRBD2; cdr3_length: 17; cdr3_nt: TGTGCCAGCAGCTTAGAGAGGCGGGGGGGCGGGATCAATGAGCAGTTCTTC; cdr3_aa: CASSLERRGGGINEQFF
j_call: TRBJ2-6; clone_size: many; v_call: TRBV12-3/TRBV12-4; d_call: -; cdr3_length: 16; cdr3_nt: TGTGCCAGCAGCGGGGACACTTTCTCTGGGGCCAACGTCCTGACTTTC; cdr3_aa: CASSGDTFSGANVLTF
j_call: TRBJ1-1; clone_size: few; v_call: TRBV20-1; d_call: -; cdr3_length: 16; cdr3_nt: TGCAGTGCTAGAGATTTCAGGCGGGGTAGTGTCACTGAAGCTTTCTTT; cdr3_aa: CSARDFRRGSVTEAFF
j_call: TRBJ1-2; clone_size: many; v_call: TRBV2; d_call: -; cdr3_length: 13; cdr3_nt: TGTGCCAGCAGTCCGACAGGACGGGATGGCTACACCTTC; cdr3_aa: CASSPTGRDGYTF
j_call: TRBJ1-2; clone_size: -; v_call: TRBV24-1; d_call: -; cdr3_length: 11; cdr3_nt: TGTGCCACCAGAGACCTTTATGGCTACACCTTC; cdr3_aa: CATRDLYGYTF
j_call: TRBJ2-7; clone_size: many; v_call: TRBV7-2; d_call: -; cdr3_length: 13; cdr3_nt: TGTGCCAGCAGCGCTAGGCACGGGTCCGAGCAGTACTTC; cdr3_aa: CASSARHGSEQYF
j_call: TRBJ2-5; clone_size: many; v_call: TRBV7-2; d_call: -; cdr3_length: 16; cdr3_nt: TGTGCCAGCAGCCCAGGGGTGAAGCGGGGCCAAGAGACCCAGTACTTC; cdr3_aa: CASSPGVKRGQETQYF
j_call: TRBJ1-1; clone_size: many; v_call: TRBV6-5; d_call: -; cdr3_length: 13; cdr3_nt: TGTGCCAGCAGTTACTCAGGAGGGATTAAAGCTTTCTTT; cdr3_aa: CASSYSGGIKAFF
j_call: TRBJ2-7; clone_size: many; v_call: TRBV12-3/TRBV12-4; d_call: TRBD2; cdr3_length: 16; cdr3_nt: TGTGCCAGCAGCTTAGCCCGGCCGGGGGGGATCTACGAGCAGTACTTC; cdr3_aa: CASSLARPGGIYEQYF
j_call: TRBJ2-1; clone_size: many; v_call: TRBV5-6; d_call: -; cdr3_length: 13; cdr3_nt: TGTGCCAGCAACTCACCAGGGAACAATGAGCAGTTCTTC; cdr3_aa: CASNSPGNNEQFF
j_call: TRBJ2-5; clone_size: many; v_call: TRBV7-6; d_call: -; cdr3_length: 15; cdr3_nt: TGTGCCAGCAGTCGCCTCGGCCCGAGAGGAGAGACCCAGTACTTC; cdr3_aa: CASSRLGPRGETQYF
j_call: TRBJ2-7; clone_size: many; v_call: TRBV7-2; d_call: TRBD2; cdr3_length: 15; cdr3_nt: TGTGCCAGCAGCCTCAGCGGGGCCGCCTCCTACGAGCAGTACTTC; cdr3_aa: CASSLSGAASYEQYF
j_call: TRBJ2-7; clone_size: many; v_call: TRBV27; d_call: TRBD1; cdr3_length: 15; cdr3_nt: TGTGCCAGCAGTCTTTACAGGGGGCGGGCCTACGAGCAGTACTTC; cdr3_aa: CASSLYRGRAYEQYF
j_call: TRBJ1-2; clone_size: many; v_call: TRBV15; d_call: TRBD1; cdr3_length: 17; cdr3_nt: TGTGCCACCAGCAGAGCATTGACAGGGGGCGCTTACTATGGCTACACCTTC; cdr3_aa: CATSRALTGGAYYGYTF
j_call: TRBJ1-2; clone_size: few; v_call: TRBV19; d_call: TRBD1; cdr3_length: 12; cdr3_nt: TGTGCCAGTTCGGACAGGGACCATGGCTACACCTTC; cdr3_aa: CASSDRDHGYTF